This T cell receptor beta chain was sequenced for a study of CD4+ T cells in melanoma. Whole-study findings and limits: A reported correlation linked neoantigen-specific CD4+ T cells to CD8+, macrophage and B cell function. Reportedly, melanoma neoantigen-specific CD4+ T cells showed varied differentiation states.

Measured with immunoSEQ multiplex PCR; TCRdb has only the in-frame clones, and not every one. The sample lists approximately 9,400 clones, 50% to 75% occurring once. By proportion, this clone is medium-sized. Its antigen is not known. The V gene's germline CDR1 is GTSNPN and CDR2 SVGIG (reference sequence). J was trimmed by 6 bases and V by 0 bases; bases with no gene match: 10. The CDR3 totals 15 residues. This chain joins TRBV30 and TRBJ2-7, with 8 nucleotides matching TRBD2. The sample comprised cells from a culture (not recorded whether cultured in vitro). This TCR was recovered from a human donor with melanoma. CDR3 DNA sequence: TGTGCCTGGAGTGTACAAGGGTCGGGAGGGCGCGAGCAGTACTTC. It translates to CAWSVQGSGGREQYF.